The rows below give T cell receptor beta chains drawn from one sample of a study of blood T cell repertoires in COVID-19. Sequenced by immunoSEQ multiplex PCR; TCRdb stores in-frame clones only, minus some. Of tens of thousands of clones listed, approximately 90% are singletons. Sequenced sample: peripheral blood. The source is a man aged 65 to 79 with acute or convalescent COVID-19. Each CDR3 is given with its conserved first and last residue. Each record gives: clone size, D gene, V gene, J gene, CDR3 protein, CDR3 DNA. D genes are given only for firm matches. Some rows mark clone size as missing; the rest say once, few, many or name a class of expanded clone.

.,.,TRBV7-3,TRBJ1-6,CASSLTRGEETPLHF,TGTGCCAGCAGCTTAACGCGGGGCGAGGAGACACCCCTCCACTTT
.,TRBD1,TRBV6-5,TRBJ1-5,CASSDRELSNQPQHF,TGTGCCAGCAGCGACAGGGAGCTTAGCAATCAGCCCCAGCATTTT
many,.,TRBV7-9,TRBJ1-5,CASSPSGEGDQPQHF,TGTGCCAGCAGCCCTTCAGGGGAGGGAGACCAGCCCCAGCATTTT
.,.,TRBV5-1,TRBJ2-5,CASSSSGRGTETQYF,TGCGCCAGCAGCTCGTCCGGCAGGGGAACCGAGACCCAGTACTTC
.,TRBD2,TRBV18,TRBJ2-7,CASSASGRGNEQYF,TGTGCCAGCTCGGCTAGCGGGAGGGGAAACGAGCAGTACTTC
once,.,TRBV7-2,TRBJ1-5,CASSNTGPNQPQHF,TGTGCCAGCAGCAATACAGGGCCGAATCAGCCCCAGCATTTT
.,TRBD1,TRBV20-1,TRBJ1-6,CSASTAGQGTYNSPLHF,TGCAGTGCGAGTACCGCCGGACAGGGGACGTATAATTCACCCCTCCACTTT
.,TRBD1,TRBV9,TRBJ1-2,CASSPAGGRVAGYTF,TGTGCCAGCAGTCCAGCAGGGGGTCGGGTCGCTGGCTACACCTTC
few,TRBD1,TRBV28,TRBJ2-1,CASSPYHGTGSYNEQFF,TGTGCCAGCAGTCCATATCACGGGACAGGGAGCTACAATGAGCAGTTCTTC
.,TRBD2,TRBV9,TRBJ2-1,CASSPLAGGYNEQFF,TGTGCCAGCAGCCCCCTAGCGGGGGGGTACAATGAGCAGTTCTTC
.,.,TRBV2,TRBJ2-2,CASSGTIPGELFF,TGTGCCAGCAGTGGGACTATCCCCGGGGAGCTGTTTTTT
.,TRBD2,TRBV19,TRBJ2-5,CASGRGRGETQYF,TGTGCCAGTGGGAGGGGACGGGGGGAGACCCAGTACTTC
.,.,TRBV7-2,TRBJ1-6,CASSLVGGSNSPLHF,TGTGCCAGCAGCTTAGTCGGGGGATCGAATTCACCCCTCCACTTT
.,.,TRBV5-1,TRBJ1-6,CASREGSLNSPLHF,TGCGCCAGCAGGGAGGGCAGCTTAAATTCACCCCTCCACTTT
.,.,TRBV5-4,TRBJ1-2,CASSLYPYGYTF,TGTGCCAGCAGCTTGTATCCCTATGGCTACACCTTC
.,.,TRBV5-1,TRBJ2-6,CASSFTTGQRSGANVLTF,TGCGCCAGCAGCTTTACAACGGGACAACGCTCTGGGGCCAACGTCCTGACTTTC
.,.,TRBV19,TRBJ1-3,CAGTAGYGNTIYF,TGTGCCGGAACGGCAGGGTATGGAAACACCATATATTTT
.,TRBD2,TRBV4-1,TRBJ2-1,CASSRILGDSGRAISYNEQFF,TGCGCCAGCAGCCGGATTCTCGGCGATAGCGGGAGGGCCATCTCCTACAATGAGCAGTTCTTC
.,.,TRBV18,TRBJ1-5,CASSPGKGDQPQHF,TGTGCCAGCTCACCAGGAAAGGGGGATCAGCCCCAGCATTTT
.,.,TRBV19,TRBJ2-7,CATTPPGVTYEQYF,TGTGCCACCACCCCGCCGGGGGTAACCTACGAGCAGTACTTC
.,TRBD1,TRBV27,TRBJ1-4,CASSSGTGAFEKLFF,TGTGCCAGCAGTTCCGGGACAGGGGCTTTTGAAAAACTGTTTTTT
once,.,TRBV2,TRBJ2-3,CASSYSTDTQYF,TGTGCCAGCAGTTATAGCACAGATACGCAGTATTTT
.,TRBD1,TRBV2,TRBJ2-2,CATQQGAIRDGELFF,TGTGCCACCCAACAGGGGGCGATAAGGGACGGGGAGCTGTTTTTT
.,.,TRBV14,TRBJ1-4,CASSQGFRAFNEKLFF,TGTGCCAGCAGCCAAGGGTTTCGAGCCTTTAATGAAAAACTGTTTTTT
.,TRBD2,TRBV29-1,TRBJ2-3,CSVETSGGNTDTQYF,TGCAGCGTTGAGACTAGCGGGGGAAACACAGATACGCAGTATTTT
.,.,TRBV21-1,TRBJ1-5,CASSPYPDRLQHF,TGTGCCAGCAGCCCATACCCCGACAGGCTCCAGCATTTT
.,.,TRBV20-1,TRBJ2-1,CSASRSLLNEQFF,TGCAGTGCTAGTCGGTCTCTTTTGAATGAGCAGTTCTTC